The clone carrying this TCR beta chain was observed a handful of times. Its antigen is currently unknown. This specimen includes other DNA sequences encoding the same CDR3. TCRdb's table, derived via immunoSEQ multiplex PCR, lists solely in-frame clones and lacks some. Altogether over 60,000 clones are present, 85% to 90% being singletons, with the ten largest covering around 4.9%. This sample was taken from a study of T cell responses to AZD1222 COVID-19 vaccine. Study-level results: No repertoire was sampled before or during the peak T cell response, only after it. Unmutated variant regions are reportedly targeted by nearly half of spike-specific TCRs. Distributed over spike, vaccine-associated CD4 TCRs predominated at 160-218 and 743-854. Baseline seropositives among AZD1222 recipients totaled only six or seven.

The CDR3 totals 13 residues. V was cut by 1 base and J by 2 bases, with 6 bases left in between. In germline, CDR1 is SGHKS, CDR2 YYEKEE (reference sequence). The chain recombines TRBV5-5 with TRBJ1-1; D is unclear. The TCR comes from an adult who received the MenACWY meningococcal vaccine as a control. The sequencing used peripheral blood, collected 28 days after the second dose of the MenACWY control vaccine. The CDR3: CASSLWENTEAFF. The CDR3, as DNA: TGTGCCAGCAGCTTGTGGGAAAACACTGAAGCTTTCTTT.